The clone carrying this T cell receptor beta chain was seen a handful of times. What it binds is unknown. Germline CDR1 SGHVS, CDR2 FQNEAQ. V shed 5 bases and J 10 bases; nucleotides not matched to a gene: 9. CDR3 length: 13 amino acids. This record belongs to a study of OX40 agonist ivuxolimab in advanced cancers. Study results and limitations: A proportion of nonresponders additionally exhibited low normalized T-cell clonal expansion. At 0.1-3.0 mg/kg, partial responders had clonal expansion among the lowest observed.

This table comes from immunoSEQ multiplex PCR, and its TCRdb copy is limited to in-frame clones, with some not included. The table includes tens of thousands of clones, roughly 90% detected once. The source was CD4+ or CD8+ T cells sorted from blood, collected in a trial of the OX40 agonist ivuxolimab. This TCR came from an adult with an advanced solid tumor such as melanoma, head and neck, liver or kidney cancer. This chain joins TRBV7-8 and TRBJ2-3; 7 nucleotides align to TRBD1. The CDR3 DNA follows: TGTGCCAGCAGCACCATAGGACAGGCCCCGCAGTATTTT. Translating gives CASSTIGQAPQYF.